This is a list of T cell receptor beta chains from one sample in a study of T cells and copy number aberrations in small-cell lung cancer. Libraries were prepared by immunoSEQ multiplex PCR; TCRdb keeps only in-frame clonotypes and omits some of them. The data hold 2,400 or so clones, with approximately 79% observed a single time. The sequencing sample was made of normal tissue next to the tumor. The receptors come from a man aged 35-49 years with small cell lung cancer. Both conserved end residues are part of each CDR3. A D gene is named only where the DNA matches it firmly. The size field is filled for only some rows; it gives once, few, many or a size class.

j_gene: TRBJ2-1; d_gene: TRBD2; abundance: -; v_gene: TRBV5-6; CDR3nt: TGTGCCAGCAGCTTGGATGGGGGGGAAATCTACAATGAGCAGTTCTTC; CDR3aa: CASSLDGGEIYNEQFF
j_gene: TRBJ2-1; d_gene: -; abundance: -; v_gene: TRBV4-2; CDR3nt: TGTGCCAGCAGCTTGACGGGAGCGCCGTACAATGAGCAGTTCTTC; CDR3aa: CASSLTGAPYNEQFF
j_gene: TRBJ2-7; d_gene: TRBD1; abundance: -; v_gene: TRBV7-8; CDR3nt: TGTGCCAGCAGCGTCGGGACAGCCCCTGGGAGCTCCTACGAGCAGTACTTC; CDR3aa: CASSVGTAPGSSYEQYF
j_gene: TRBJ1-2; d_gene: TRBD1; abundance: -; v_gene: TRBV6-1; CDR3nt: TGTGCCAGCAGTCGAGCGACAGGGACCGTGGGGGGCTACACCTTC; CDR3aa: CASSRATGTVGGYTF
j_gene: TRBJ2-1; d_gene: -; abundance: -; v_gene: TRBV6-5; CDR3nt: TGTGCCAGCAGTTACTCGAAGGGTAGGGGTGAGCAGTTCTTC; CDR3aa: CASSYSKGRGEQFF
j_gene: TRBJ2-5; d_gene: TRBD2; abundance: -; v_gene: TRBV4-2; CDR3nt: TGTGCCAGCAGCCAAGATTTGGCGGGAGGAGAGACCCAGTACTTC; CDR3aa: CASSQDLAGGETQYF
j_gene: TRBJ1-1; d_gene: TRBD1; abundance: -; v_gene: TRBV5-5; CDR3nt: TGTGCCAGCAGCTTGGGACAGGGGTCCACTGAAGCTTTCTTT; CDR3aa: CASSLGQGSTEAFF
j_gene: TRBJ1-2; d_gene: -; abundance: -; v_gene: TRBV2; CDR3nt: TGTGCCAGCAGTGAATCCAGGGGCACGGGTGGCTACACCTTC; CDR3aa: CASSESRGTGGYTF
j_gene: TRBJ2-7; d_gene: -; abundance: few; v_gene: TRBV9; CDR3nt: TGTGCCAGCAGCCCAGTCGACGATAAGCACGAGCAGTACTTC; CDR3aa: CASSPVDDKHEQYF
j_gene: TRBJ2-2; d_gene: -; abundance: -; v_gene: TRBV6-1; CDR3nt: TGTGCCAGCGCGTACAGGGAGCTGTTTTTT; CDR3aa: CASAYRELFF
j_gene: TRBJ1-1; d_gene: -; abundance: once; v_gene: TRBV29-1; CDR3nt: TGCAGCGTTGAGCCACAGGGCGGTAGGATGAACACTGAAGCTTTCTTT; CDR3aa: CSVEPQGGRMNTEAFF
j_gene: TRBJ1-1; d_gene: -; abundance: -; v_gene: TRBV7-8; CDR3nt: TGTGCCAGCAGCTTAGCGTATTTGGGGAACACTGAAGCTTTCTTT; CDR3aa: CASSLAYLGNTEAFF
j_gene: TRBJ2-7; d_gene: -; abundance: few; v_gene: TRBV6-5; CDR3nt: TGTGCCAGCAGTTACCGAGCGACTCTCCACGAGCAGTACTTC; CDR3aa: CASSYRATLHEQYF
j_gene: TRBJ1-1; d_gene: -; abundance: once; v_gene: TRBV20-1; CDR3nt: TGCAGTGCCGGGGTCAACACTGAAGCTTTCTTT; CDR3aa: CSAGVNTEAFF
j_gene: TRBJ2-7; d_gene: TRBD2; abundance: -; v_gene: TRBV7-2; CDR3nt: TGTGCCAGCAGCCTAGCGGGAGGCTCTAGCTCCTACGAGCAGTACTTC; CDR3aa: CASSLAGGSSSYEQYF
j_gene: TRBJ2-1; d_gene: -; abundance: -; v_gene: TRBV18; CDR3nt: TGTGCCAGCTCCGGTGGGTCGGGGACAACCAATGAGCAGTTCTTC; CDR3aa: CASSGGSGTTNEQFF
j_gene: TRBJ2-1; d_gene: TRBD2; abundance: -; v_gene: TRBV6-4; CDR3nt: TGTGCCAGCAGTGACGGGACTAACAATGAGCAGTTCTTC; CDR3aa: CASSDGTNNEQFF